One and the same sample provided the 23 T cell receptor beta chains below, sequenced in a study of cytotoxic CD8 clonotypes in ibrutinib-treated CLL. Here immunoSEQ multiplex PCR was the method, and the copy in TCRdb shows in-frame clones only, minus some. The sample has some 290,000 clones; around four fifths are singletons. This sample comprised PBMCs, obtained before ibrutinib treatment. The receptors were gathered from a human donor with chronic lymphocytic leukemia.

CDR3 sequence: CASSQDARWYGYTF. DNA for the CDR3: TGCGCCAGCAGCCAAGACGCCAGGTGGTATGGCTACACCTTC. The chain couples TRBV4-3 to TRBJ1-2; unclear D gene. In germline, CDR1 is LGHNA, CDR2 YSLEER. The CDR3 is 14 residues long. Trimming shortened V by 0 bases and J by 5 bases, and 10 bases separated the two germline ends.

This chain uses TRBV10-3 with TRBJ2-7; TRBD1 matches 9 bases. This CDR3 has 14 residues. Germline V gene sequence: CDR1 ENHRY, CDR2 SYGVKD. J lost 3 bases, V lost 8 bases, and 8 bases had no gene match. In DNA, the CDR3 is TGTGCCATCCGACAACAGGGGGCTGGCTACGAGCAGTACTTC. This translates into CAIRQQGAGYEQYF.

Concerning this clone itself: A read error may produce the germline difference seen at one junction end. The chain combines TRBV7-7 with TRBJ2-1; 10 bases agree with TRBD2. The V gene's germline CDR1 is SSHAT and CDR2 FNYEAQ (reference sequence). The CDR3 has 15 residues. The CDR3 DNA is TGTGCTAGCAGCTTAGGCCTAGCGGGAGTGGGTGAGCAGTTCTTC. Translating it yields CASSLGLAGVGEQFF.

This clone has a handful of counts. The rearrangement joins TRBV11-2 to TRBJ2-1; TRBD2 matches 9 bases. After removal of 5 bases from V and 2 bases from J, the junction contained 10 bases not matched to a gene. The CDR3 totals 17 residues. The V gene's germline CDR1 is SGHAT and CDR2 FQNNGV. CDR3 loop: CASSGRTSVLPYNEQFF. The CDR3 DNA is TGTGCCAGCAGCGGCAGGACTAGCGTGCTACCCTACAATGAGCAGTTCTTC.

In its sample, this clone was seen once. V gene TRBV29-1 combines with J gene TRBJ2-7, with 12 nucleotides matching TRBD1. Germline values: CDR1 SQVTM, CDR2 ANQGSEA. After removal of 3 bases from V and 5 bases from J, the junction contained 5 bases not matched to a gene. CDR3 length equals 14 residues. CDR3 sequence: CSVETGTGGHEQYF. In DNA, the CDR3 is TGCAGCGTTGAGACCGGGACAGGGGGCCACGAGCAGTACTTC.

The chain employs TRBV2 and TRBJ1-5, with TRBD1 matching 8 bases. Germline CDR1 is SNHLY and CDR2 is FYNNEI. V lost 8 bases and J lost 6; bases outside the gene matches: 6. This CDR3 is built from 13 residues. Written as DNA, the CDR3 is TGTGCCAGCGACCAGGGGGCTGGTCAGCCCCAGCATTTT. This sequence encodes CASDQGAGQPQHF.

The V gene is TRBV5-6, the J gene TRBJ2-3; TRBD2 matches 7 bases. V was clipped by 3 bases and J by 4 bases; unmatched bases: 8. The CDR3 runs to 15 residues. CDR1 and CDR2 from the germline V gene are SGHDT and YYEEEE. In DNA form, the CDR3 reads TGTGCCAGCAGCTCACCTAGCGGAGGCGCAGATACGCAGTATTTT. Translating gives CASSSPSGGADTQYF.

The genes are TRBV6-5 and TRBJ2-2, with D perhaps matching TRBD2 (6 bases). V lost 8 bases to trimming and J lost 3 bases, with 10 bases between them. This CDR3 has 13 residues. The germline V gene has CDR1 MNHEY and CDR2 SVGAGI. This CDR3 reads CASGTPYTGELFF. The CDR3 DNA follows: TGTGCCAGCGGGACTCCCTACACCGGGGAGCTGTTTTTT.

This clone was counted a single time. This chain connects TRBV11-3 to TRBJ2-7, with a tentative D call TRBD2 (6 bases). Germline V CDR1 and CDR2: SGHNT, YENEEA. CDR3 length: 15 residues. With 5 bases removed from V and 2 bases from J, the gap between germline ends came to 16 bases. CDR3 loop: CASSGRCKAPYEQYF. DNA for the CDR3: TGTGCCAGCAGCGGGAGGTGTAAGGCACCCTACGAGCAGTACTTC.

The chain employs TRBV11-3 and TRBJ1-2; unclear D gene. CDR1 is SGHNT, CDR2 YENEEA, per germline. The CDR3 is 15 amino acids. Trimming took off 0 bases at V and 2 bases at J, with 10 bases between the two ends. As DNA, the CDR3 is TGTGCCAGCAGCTTAGATCAGACACCAAACTATGGCTACACCTTC. Its protein is CASSLDQTPNYGYTF.

The V call is TRBV28, the J call TRBJ2-4, with D possibly TRBD1 on 6 matching bases. The V and J ends lost 5 bases and 6 bases respectively, with 11 bases between them. The CDR3 consists of 13 residues. Germline CDR1 reads MDHEN; CDR2 reads SYDVKM. The CDR3 reads CASSPDSLNIQYF. The CDR3 coding sequence is TGTGCCAGCAGTCCGGACAGCCTAAACATTCAGTACTTC.

This clone was detected only a few times. The chain combines TRBV30 with TRBJ2-7; no clear D. This CDR3 has 11 amino acids. Germline assignment: CDR1 GTSNPN and CDR2 SVGIG (reference sequence). The germline V and J ends were trimmed by 4 bases and 1 base, with 5 bases remaining between them. CDR3 coding DNA: TGTGCCTGGATGGTATCCTACGAGCAGTACTTC. Protein product: CAWMVSYEQYF.

The chain couples TRBV9 to TRBJ2-7, with 9 bases matching TRBD1. The CDR3 consists of 15 residues. V lost 3 bases, J lost 5 bases, and 9 bases stayed unmatched. The germline V gene has CDR1 SGDLS and CDR2 YYNGEE. The chain's CDR3 is CASSASGTGKNEQYF. CDR3 nucleotide sequence: TGTGCCAGCAGCGCCTCCGGGACAGGGAAAAACGAGCAGTACTTC.

This chain connects TRBV7-9 to TRBJ2-5; 11 bases match TRBD2. V shed 2 bases and J 4 bases; nucleotides not matched to a gene: 9. The germline V gene encodes CDR1 SEHNR and CDR2 FQNEAQ (reference sequence). This CDR3 has 17 amino acids. The CDR3 DNA is TGTGCCAGCAGCTTATCGTTTAGCGGGAGGGCCGGAGAGACCCAGTACTTC. Its translation: CASSLSFSGRAGETQYF.

This clone came up once. The chain is built from TRBV9 and TRBJ2-1; 10 positions match TRBD2. Germline V gene sequence: CDR1 SGDLS, CDR2 YYNGEE. V trimming: 1 base; J trimming: 5 bases; junction bases outside the gene matches: 9. This CDR3 contains 17 residues. CDR3 protein: CASSVLAGDLFDNEQFF. The CDR3 DNA sequence: TGTGCCAGCAGCGTACTAGCGGGAGATCTATTTGACAATGAGCAGTTCTTC.

The rearrangement links TRBV19 to TRBJ2-3, with 11 bases lining up with TRBD2. The V and J ends lost 0 bases and 0 bases, in that order; junction bases with no gene match: 2. Germline CDR1 is LNHDA and CDR2 is SQIVND (reference sequence). There are 17 residues in the CDR3. The CDR3 nucleotides are TGTGCCAGTAGTATAGATAGGACTAGCGGGAGCACAGATACGCAGTATTTT. Translation: CASSIDRTSGSTDTQYF.

This clone has just one count. In DNA form, the CDR3 reads TGTGCCAGCAGTTACCGGACAGGGAACTATGGCTACACCTTC. Its translation is CASSYRTGNYGYTF. This chain connects TRBV28 to TRBJ1-2; 8 bases fit TRBD1. CDR1 is MDHEN, CDR2 SYDVKM, per germline. The CDR3 has 14 amino acids. V lost 4 bases and J lost 2; bases outside the gene matches: 3.

The chain combines TRBV6-5 with TRBJ1-2, with 9 bases identical to TRBD1. The CDR3 has 14 amino acids. J lost 4 bases, V lost 4 bases, and 4 bases had no gene match. Germline V gene data show CDR1 as MNHEY and CDR2 as SVGAGI. As DNA, the CDR3 is TGTGCCAGCAGTTCCTGGGACAGGGTCTATGGCTACACCTTC. Translation gives CASSSWDRVYGYTF.

In DNA form, the CDR3 reads TGTGCCAGCAGTTCCGATCTTTTGCGCGAGCAGTACTTC. It yields the protein CASSSDLLREQYF. This chain connects TRBV28 to TRBJ2-7; D gene ambiguous. The germline V gene has CDR1 MDHEN and CDR2 SYDVKM. V lost 4 bases and J lost 6, with 13 bases in between. The CDR3 extends over 13 amino acids.

This chain's CDR3 is CASSSPGTSLHNEQFF. The CDR3 DNA reads TGTGCCAGCAGCTCGCCCGGGACTAGCCTTCACAATGAGCAGTTCTTC. The rearrangement uses TRBV9 and TRBJ2-1, with 9 bases fitting TRBD2. CDR3 length: 16 residues. Germline V lookup: CDR1 SGDLS, CDR2 YYNGEE. The trim removed 4 bases at V and 5 bases at J, leaving 10 bases unmatched.

The chain links TRBV9 to TRBJ2-7, with D tentatively TRBD2 (6 bases). Germline V gene lookup returns CDR1 SGDLS and CDR2 YYNGEE. This CDR3 region has 15 residues. V lost 0 bases to trimming and J lost 1 base, with 11 bases between them. The DNA for the CDR3 is TGTGCCAGCAGCGTAGAGTCGGGAGTATCCTACGAGCAGTACTTC. It codes for CASSVESGVSYEQYF.

The chain has TRBV27 and TRBJ2-7, with 10 bases identical to TRBD2. CDR3 length equals 14 residues. CDR1 and CDR2 (germline): MNHEY, SMNVEV (reference sequence). Unmatched junction bases numbered 6, after V lost 5 bases and J lost 5 bases. The CDR3, as DNA: TGTGCCAGCAGTCCCTGGACTAGCGGAGACGAGCAGTACTTC. Amino acids: CASSPWTSGDEQYF.

V is TRBV29-1 and J is TRBJ2-2; D call uncertain. Germline lookup yields CDR1 SQVTM and CDR2 ANQGSEA. This CDR3 is built from 13 residues. Trimming cost V 4 bases and J 5 bases, with 11 bases left between them. CDR3 region: CSVVKGRTGELFF. As DNA, the CDR3 is TGCAGCGTTGTGAAAGGGCGAACCGGGGAGCTGTTTTTT.